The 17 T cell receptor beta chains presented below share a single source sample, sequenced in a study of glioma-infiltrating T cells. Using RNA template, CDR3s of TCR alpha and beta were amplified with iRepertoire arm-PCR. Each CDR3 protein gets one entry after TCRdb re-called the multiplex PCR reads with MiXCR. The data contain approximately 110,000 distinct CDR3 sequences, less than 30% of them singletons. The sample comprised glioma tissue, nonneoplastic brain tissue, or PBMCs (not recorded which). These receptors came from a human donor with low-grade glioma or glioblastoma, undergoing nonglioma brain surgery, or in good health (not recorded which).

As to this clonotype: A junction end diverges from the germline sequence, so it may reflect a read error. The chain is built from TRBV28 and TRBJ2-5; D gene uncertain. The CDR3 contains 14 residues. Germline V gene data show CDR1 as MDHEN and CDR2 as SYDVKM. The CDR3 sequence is CAISLIFTQETQYF. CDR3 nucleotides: TGTGCCATCAGTTTGATTTTCACCCAAGAGACCCAGTACTTC.

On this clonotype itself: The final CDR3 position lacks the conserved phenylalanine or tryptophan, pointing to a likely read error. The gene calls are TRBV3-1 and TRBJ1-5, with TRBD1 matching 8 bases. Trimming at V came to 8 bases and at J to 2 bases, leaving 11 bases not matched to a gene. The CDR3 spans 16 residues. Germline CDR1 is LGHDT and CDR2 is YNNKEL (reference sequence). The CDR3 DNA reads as TGTGCCAGCTCACCACTGCCAGGGGGCGGCAATCAGCCCCAGCATTAT. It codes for CASSPLPGGGNQPQHY.

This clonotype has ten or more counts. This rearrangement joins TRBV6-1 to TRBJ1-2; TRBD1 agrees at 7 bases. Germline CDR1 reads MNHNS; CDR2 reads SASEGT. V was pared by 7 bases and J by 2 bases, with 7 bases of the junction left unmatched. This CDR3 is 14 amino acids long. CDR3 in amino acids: CASTASGQNYGYTF. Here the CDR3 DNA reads TGTGCCAGCACCGCCTCGGGACAGAACTATGGCTACACCTTC.

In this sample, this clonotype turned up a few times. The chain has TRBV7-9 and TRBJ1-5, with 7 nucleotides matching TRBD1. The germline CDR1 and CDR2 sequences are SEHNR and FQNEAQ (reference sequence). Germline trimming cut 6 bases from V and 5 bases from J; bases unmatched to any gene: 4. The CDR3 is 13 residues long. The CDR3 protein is CASRTGADQPQHF. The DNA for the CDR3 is TGTGCCAGCAGAACAGGGGCCGATCAGCCCCAGCATTTT.

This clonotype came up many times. The CDR3 here is CASSLTGTISTIYF. DNA for the CDR3: TGTGCCAGCAGCTTAACCGGGACAATCAGCACCATATATTTT. The chain is built from TRBV7-9 and TRBJ1-3; possible D gene TRBD1, 6 bases. This CDR3 has 14 amino acids. Germline V lookup: CDR1 SEHNR, CDR2 FQNEAQ (reference sequence). Trimming left V 2 bases short and J 9 bases short, with 14 bases between.

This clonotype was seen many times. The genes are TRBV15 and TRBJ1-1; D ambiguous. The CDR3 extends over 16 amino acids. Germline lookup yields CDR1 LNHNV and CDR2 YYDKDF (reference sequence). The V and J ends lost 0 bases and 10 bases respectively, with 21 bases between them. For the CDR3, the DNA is TGTGCCACCAGCAGAGATTTTCGGAGGGATTCCGGCGGAGCTTTCTTT. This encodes CATSRDFRRDSGGAFF.

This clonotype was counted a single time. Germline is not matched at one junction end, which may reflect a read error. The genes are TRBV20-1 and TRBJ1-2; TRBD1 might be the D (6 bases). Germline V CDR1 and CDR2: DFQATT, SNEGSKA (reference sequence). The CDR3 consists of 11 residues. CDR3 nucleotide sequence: TGCAGTGGGGCGGACAGCCATGGCTACGCCTTC. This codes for CSGADSHGYAF.

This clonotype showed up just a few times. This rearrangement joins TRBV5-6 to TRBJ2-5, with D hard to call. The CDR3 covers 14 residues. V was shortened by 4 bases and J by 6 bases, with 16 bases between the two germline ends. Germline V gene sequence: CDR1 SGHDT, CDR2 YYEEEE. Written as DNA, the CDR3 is TGTGCCAGCAGCATTCACGCCGTGGTAAAGACCCAGTACTTC. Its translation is CASSIHAVVKTQYF.

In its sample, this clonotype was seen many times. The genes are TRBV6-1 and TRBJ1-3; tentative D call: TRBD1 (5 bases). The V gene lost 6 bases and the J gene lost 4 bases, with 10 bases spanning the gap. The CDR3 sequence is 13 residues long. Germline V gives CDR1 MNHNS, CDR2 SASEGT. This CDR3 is CASRETAGNTIYF. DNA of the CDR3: TGTGCCAGCAGGGAGACAGCCGGAAACACCATATATTTT.

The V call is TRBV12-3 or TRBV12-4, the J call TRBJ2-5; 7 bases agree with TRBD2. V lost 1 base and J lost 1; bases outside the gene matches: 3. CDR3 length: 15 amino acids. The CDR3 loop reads CASSLGLAAQETQYF. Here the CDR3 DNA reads TGTGCCAGCAGTTTAGGGCTAGCGGCCCAAGAGACCCAGTACTTC.

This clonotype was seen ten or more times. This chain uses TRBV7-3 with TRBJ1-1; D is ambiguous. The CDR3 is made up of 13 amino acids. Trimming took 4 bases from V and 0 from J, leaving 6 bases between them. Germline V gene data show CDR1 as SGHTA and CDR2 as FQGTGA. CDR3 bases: TGTGCCAGCAGCTCCACAGTGAACACTGAAGCTTTCTTT. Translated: CASSSTVNTEAFF.

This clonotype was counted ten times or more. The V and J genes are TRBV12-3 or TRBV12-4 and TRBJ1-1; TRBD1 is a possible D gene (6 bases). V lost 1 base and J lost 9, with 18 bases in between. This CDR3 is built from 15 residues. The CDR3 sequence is CASSLGGTLIGQAFF. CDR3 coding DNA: TGTGCCAGCAGTTTAGGGGGGACATTGATTGGGCAAGCTTTCTTT.

CDR3 protein: CASSRDGSGEQYF. The CDR3 DNA reads as TGTGCCAGCAGCCGAGACGGCTCTGGAGAGCAGTACTTC. V is TRBV5-4 and J is TRBJ2-7; D remains ambiguous. Looked up from germline, CDR1 is SGHNT and CDR2 is YYREEE (reference sequence). Trimming took 4 bases from V and 7 from J, leaving 15 bases between them. The CDR3 is made up of 13 amino acids. Drawing the rest from reference TRBV5-4 and TRBJ2-7, the complete variable domain is ETGVTQSPTHLIKTRGQQVTLRCSSQSGHNTVSWYQQALGQGPQFIFQYYREEENGRGNFPPRFSGLQFPNYSSELNVNALELDDSALYLCASSRDGSGEQYFGPGTRLTVT.

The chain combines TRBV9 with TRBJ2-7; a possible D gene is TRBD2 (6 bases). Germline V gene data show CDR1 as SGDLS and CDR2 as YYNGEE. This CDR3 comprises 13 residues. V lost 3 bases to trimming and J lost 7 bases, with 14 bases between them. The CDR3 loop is CASSGTSSWEQYF. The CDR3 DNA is TGTGCCAGCAGCGGTACTAGCTCGTGGGAGCAGTACTTC.

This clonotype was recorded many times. Here the CDR3 reads CASSPTAISGNTIYF. The CDR3 DNA reads as TGTGCCAGCAGTCCGACAGCGATCTCTGGAAACACCATATATTTT. This chain connects TRBV27 to TRBJ1-3; possibly TRBD1 for D (5 bases). Trimming took 5 bases from V and 0 from J, leaving 11 bases between them. The CDR3 has 15 residues. The V gene's germline CDR1 is MNHEY and CDR2 SMNVEV (reference sequence).

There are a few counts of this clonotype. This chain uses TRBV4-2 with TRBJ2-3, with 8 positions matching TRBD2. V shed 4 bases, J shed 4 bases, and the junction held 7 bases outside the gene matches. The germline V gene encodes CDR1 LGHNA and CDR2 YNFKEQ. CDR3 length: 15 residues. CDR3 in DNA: TGTGCCAGCAGCCCCCTCCGGGAGGGGGCAGATACGCAGTATTTT. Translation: CASSPLREGADTQYF.

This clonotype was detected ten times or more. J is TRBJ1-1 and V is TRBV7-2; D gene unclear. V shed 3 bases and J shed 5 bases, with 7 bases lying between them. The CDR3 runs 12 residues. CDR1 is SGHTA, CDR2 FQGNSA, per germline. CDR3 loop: CASSFLWTEAFF. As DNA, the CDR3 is TGTGCCAGCAGCTTTCTATGGACTGAAGCTTTCTTT.